This T cell receptor beta chain was profiled in a study of cytomegalovirus exposure and HLA in healthy donors. Study-wide points: Presence/absence analyses treated sequencing depth as roughly uniform across donors. TCR beta V- and J-gene trimming was later associated with a missense DCLRE1C variant. TRBV6-2, TRBV6-3 and some other V segments were unresolvable in 87-base-pair reads.

The germline V gene has CDR1 SGHRS and CDR2 YFSETQ. This CDR3 has 14 residues. Trimming took off 2 bases at V and 3 bases at J, with 12 bases between the two ends. The donors comprised healthy bone marrow donors. As to this clone: Its target is not known.

The PCR had 60 Vbeta and 13 Jbeta primers. Produced via immunoSEQ multiplex PCR; TCRdb's table is partial and in-frame only. Among approximately 150,000 clones listed, about four fifths were seen once. The rearrangement joins TRBV5-1 to TRBJ2-7; D might be TRBD2 (6 bases). This sequence was found in a man younger than 40 in good health and CMV-seronegative. Sequencing was done on a sample of PBMCs. CDR3 DNA sequence: TGCGCCAGCAGCTTAAACTCCGGGAGCTACGAGCAGTACTTC. Its protein is CASSLNSGSYEQYF.